The sequence of this T cell receptor beta chain was determined in a study of blood T cell repertoires in COVID-19. Study in general: Sites in the United States, Italy and Spain provided acute and convalescent COVID-19 samples. T cells, B-cell-depleted T cells, or PBMCs supplied cDNA or gDNA.

This CDR3 region has 12 residues. The V end lost 4 bases, the J end lost 2 bases, and 9 bases lay between the germline ends. Per germline, CDR1 SQVTM and CDR2 ANQGSEA. Repertoires were generated with immunoSEQ multiplex PCR, while TCRdb's copy carries only in-frame clones and drops some. The sample has 95,000 to 110,000 clones, less than 90% seen once. This rearrangement joins TRBV29-1 to TRBJ2-7; D may be TRBD2 (5 bases). This clonotype originated in a human donor in a cohort sampled during active COVID-19. Sequenced sample: peripheral blood. CDR3 DNA sequence: TGCAGCGTTGGTGGGAGCACCTACGAGCAGTACTTC. Translated: CSVGGSTYEQYF.